The 26 T cell receptor beta chains presented below share a single source sample, sequenced in a study of blood T cell repertoires in COVID-19. The method was immunoSEQ multiplex PCR; TCRdb's version includes in-frame clones alone and lacks a portion of them. Found here are roughly 100,000 clones, roughly 87% of them singletons; the top ten hold 6.2%. The specimen was peripheral blood. The receptors were gathered from a human donor in a cohort sampled during active COVID-19.

This chain joins TRBV29-1 and TRBJ2-7, with 14 bases identical to TRBD2. CDR3 length: 14 amino acids. CDR1 is SQVTM, CDR2 ANQGSEA, per germline. V shed 6 bases and J 4 bases; nucleotides not matched to a gene: 5. CDR3 residues: CSVGGLAGAYEQYF. CDR3 DNA: TGCAGCGTGGGGGGACTAGCGGGAGCTTACGAGCAGTACTTC.

In this sample, this clone turned up once. V usage is TRBV5-1 and J usage is TRBJ2-1; 7 positions match TRBD1. The ends lost 0 bases at V and 4 bases at J; junction bases unmatched: 7. Germline loops: CDR1 SGHRS, CDR2 YFSETQ. This CDR3 has 16 residues. DNA of the CDR3: TGCGCCAGCAGCTTGGATCCGGGACAGCAATACAATGAGCAGTTCTTC. It yields the protein CASSLDPGQQYNEQFF.

As concerns this clone: Other DNA sequences within the sample encode an identical CDR3. The gene calls are TRBV29-1 and TRBJ2-7; D ambiguous. The CDR3 runs to 12 residues. V dropped 4 bases and J dropped 1 base, with 8 bases sitting between them. Germline values: CDR1 SQVTM, CDR2 ANQGSEA. CDR3 loop: CSVAPGSYEQYF. CDR3 DNA sequence: TGCAGCGTTGCCCCCGGGTCCTACGAGCAGTACTTC.

This clone was seen just once. The same CDR3 can be traced to other DNA sequences in this sample. The chain carries TRBV2 and TRBJ1-4; the D is unclear. V dropped 1 base and J dropped 3 bases, with 6 bases sitting between them. The CDR3 is 14 amino acids. Per germline, CDR1 SNHLY and CDR2 FYNNEI. The CDR3 region is CASSEVAANEKLFF. In DNA form, the CDR3 reads TGTGCCAGCAGTGAAGTAGCAGCTAATGAAAAACTGTTTTTT.

The chain has TRBV27 and TRBJ2-6, with D possibly being TRBD2 (5 bases). The germline gives CDR1 MNHEY, CDR2 SMNVEV (reference sequence). V lost 3 bases and J lost 0, with 9 bases in between. There are 16 residues in the CDR3. CDR3 sequence (DNA): TGTGCCAGCAGTTTCGGGGTCCGCTCTGGGGCCAACGTCCTGACTTTC. Encoded protein: CASSFGVRSGANVLTF.

The genes are TRBV18 and TRBJ2-5; 8 bases map to TRBD1. Germline trimming cut 2 bases from V and 3 bases from J; bases unmatched to any gene: 5. The germline CDR1 and CDR2 sequences are KGHSH and LQKENI. The CDR3 loop spans 15 amino acids. The DNA for the CDR3 is TGTGCCAGCTCACCATCGGCAGGGGGCGAAGAGACCCAGTACTTC. This codes for CASSPSAGGEETQYF.

The rearrangement links TRBV3-1 (or the pseudogene TRBV3-2) to TRBJ2-7, with 13 bases lining up with TRBD2. Germline-derived CDR1 and CDR2 are LGHDT and YNNKEL (reference sequence). This CDR3 is 14 amino acids long. V lost 4 bases, J lost 5 bases, and 2 bases stayed unmatched. CDR3 loop: CASSRTSGSHEQYF. For the CDR3, the DNA is TGTGCCAGCAGCCGGACTAGCGGGAGCCACGAGCAGTACTTC.

The chain is built from TRBV6-5 and TRBJ2-5; D perhaps matches TRBD2 (5 bases). The V gene's germline CDR1 is MNHEY and CDR2 SVGAGI. The V gene lost 0 bases and the J gene lost 5 bases, with 13 bases spanning the gap. There are 15 residues in the CDR3. For the CDR3, the DNA is TGTGCCAGCAGTTACTCGATCACGCCGGGGGAGACCCAGTACTTC. This translates into CASSYSITPGETQYF.

This chain uses TRBV7-3 with TRBJ2-1; 8 nucleotides match TRBD1. The V gene end was trimmed by 3 bases and the J gene end by 12 bases; junction bases not matched to a gene: 13. This CDR3 comprises 15 residues. Germline loops: CDR1 SGHTA, CDR2 FQGTGA. The CDR3 sequence is CASSFVGQGLVGQFF. Written as DNA, the CDR3 is TGTGCCAGCAGCTTTGTTGGACAGGGACTCGTGGGGCAGTTCTTC. Looking up the rest from reference TRBV7-3 and TRBJ2-1 gives the full variable domain: GAGVSQTPSNKVTEKGKYVELRCDPISGHTALYWYRQSLGQGPEFLIYFQGTGAADDSGLPNDRFFAVRPEGSVSTLKIQRTERGDSAVYLCASSFVGQGLVGQFFGPGTRLTVL.

Turning to this clone: The same CDR3 also results from other DNA sequences found in this sample. The J gene is TRBJ1-1, the V gene TRBV2; D gene ambiguous. Germline loops: CDR1 SNHLY, CDR2 FYNNEI. CDR3 length: 12 residues. Between the trimmed V and J ends, which lost 6 bases and 5 bases, there was a span of 10 bases. This CDR3 reads CASRGLGTEAFF. Written as DNA, the CDR3 is TGTGCCAGCAGAGGCCTCGGGACTGAAGCTTTCTTT.

The chain joins TRBV5-4 to TRBJ2-1, with D perhaps TRBD2 (6 bases). The CDR3 contains 16 residues. Germline V gene sequence: CDR1 SGHNT, CDR2 YYREEE (reference sequence). Between the trimmed V and J ends, which lost 4 bases and 5 bases, there was a span of 19 bases. The CDR3 is CASSPSRQGGNNEQFF. For the CDR3, the DNA is TGTGCCAGCAGCCCTTCCCGGCAGGGCGGGAACAATGAGCAGTTCTTC. Filled out from reference TRBV5-4 and TRBJ2-1, the complete variable domain reads ETGVTQSPTHLIKTRGQQVTLRCSSQSGHNTVSWYQQALGQGPQFIFQYYREEENGRGNFPPRFSGLQFPNYSSELNVNALELDDSALYLCASSPSRQGGNNEQFFGPGTRLTVL.

This chain connects TRBV25-1 to TRBJ1-6; D gene uncertain. CDR1 and CDR2 from the germline V gene are MGHDK and SYGVNS. The length of the CDR3 is 14 residues. V was clipped by 4 bases and J by 7 bases, with 11 bases between them. CDR3 coding DNA: TGTGCCAGCAGTGCTGGGCAACGAAATTCACCCCTCCACTTT. Translated: CASSAGQRNSPLHF.

A few counts support this clone. This chain connects TRBV3-1 (or the pseudogene TRBV3-2) to TRBJ2-2, with D possibly matching TRBD1 (6 bases). This CDR3 spans 14 amino acids. Germline CDR1 LGHDT, CDR2 YNNKEL (reference sequence). Between the trimmed V and J ends, which lost 2 bases and 6 bases, there was a span of 10 bases. CDR3 nucleotide sequence: TGTGCCAGCAGCCAACTACAGGGTGCCGGGGAGCTGTTTTTT. Translating it yields CASSQLQGAGELFF.

The genes are TRBV9 and TRBJ2-7, with 12 bases lining up with TRBD1. The germline gives CDR1 SGDLS, CDR2 YYNGEE. This CDR3 region has 15 residues. The trim removed 2 bases at V and 0 bases at J, leaving 0 bases unmatched. CDR3 region: CASSVGQGASYEQYF. The CDR3 nucleotides read TGTGCCAGCAGCGTGGGACAGGGGGCCTCCTACGAGCAGTACTTC. Full variable domain (outside the CDR3, taken from reference TRBV9 and TRBJ2-7): DSGVTQTPKHLITATGQRVTLRCSPRSGDLSVYWYQQSLDQGLQFLIQYYNGEERAKGNILERFSAQQFPDLHSELNLSSLELGDSALYFCASSVGQGASYEQYFGPGTRLTVT.

The chain employs TRBV5-1 and TRBJ2-7; 11 bases match TRBD2. The CDR3 consists of 13 residues. Germline V gives CDR1 SGHRS, CDR2 YFSETQ. After removal of 4 bases from V and 4 bases from J, the junction contained 1 base not matched to a gene. The DNA of the CDR3 is TGCGCCAGCAGCCGACTAGCGGGATACGAGCAGTACTTC. This gives the protein CASSRLAGYEQYF.

The chain uses TRBV21-1 and TRBJ1-1; the table's D call, TRBD1, has no DNA check behind it. TRBV21-1 is tagged as a pseudogene. This CDR3 is 17 amino acids long. CDR3 residues: CASSKEVTGPLADEAFF. For the CDR3, the DNA is TGTGCCAGCAGCAAAGAAGTAACAGGGCCTCTGGCCGATGAAGCTTTCTTT.

The chain employs TRBV18 and TRBJ1-2; 7 bases align to TRBD1. The CDR3 is made up of 13 amino acids. V trimming: 2 bases; J trimming: 3 bases; junction bases outside the gene matches: 0. The germline V gene encodes CDR1 KGHSH and CDR2 LQKENI. CDR3 in DNA: TGTGCCAGCTCACCAGGGACAGACTATGGCTACACCTTC. Encoded protein: CASSPGTDYGYTF.

The V gene is TRBV18, the J gene TRBJ2-7, with TRBD1 matching over 8 bases. There are 16 residues in the CDR3. The trim removed 3 bases at V and 10 bases at J, leaving 17 bases unmatched. From germline, CDR1 is KGHSH and CDR2 LQKENI. CDR3 amino acids: CASSPQTGDPLRVQYF. CDR3 DNA: TGTGCCAGCTCACCGCAGACAGGGGACCCTTTACGAGTTCAGTACTTC. The full variable domain, its missing parts supplied by reference TRBV18 and TRBJ2-7, is NAGVMQNPRHLVRRRGQEARLRCSPMKGHSHVYWYRQLPEEGLKFMVYLQKENIIDESGMPKERFSAEFPKEGPSILRIQQVVRGDSAAYFCASSPQTGDPLRVQYFGPGTRLTVT.

The chain uses TRBV5-1 and TRBJ2-7, with TRBD1 matching 9 bases. The CDR3 has 13 residues. Germline CDR1 reads SGHRS; CDR2 reads YFSETQ. With V trimmed by 5 bases and J by 2 bases, 2 bases remained unmatched. CDR3 nucleotide sequence: TGCGCCAGCAGTGACAGGGGGGCCTACGAGCAGTACTTC. It encodes CASSDRGAYEQYF.

This clone was counted once. The V gene is TRBV5-4, the J gene TRBJ1-2; 8 bases match TRBD1. Trimming at V came to 5 bases and at J to 2 bases, leaving 5 bases not matched to a gene. The germline V gene encodes CDR1 SGHNT and CDR2 YYREEE (reference sequence). The CDR3 contains 14 residues. The CDR3: CASSTQGANYGYTF. The CDR3 bases are TGTGCCAGCAGTACTCAGGGGGCGAACTATGGCTACACCTTC.

The CDR3: CASSQMGWGGEDGNTIYF. CDR3 bases: TGTGCCAGCAGCCAAATGGGGTGGGGAGGGGAGGATGGAAACACCATATATTTT. This chain connects TRBV7-2 to TRBJ1-3; D is possibly TRBD1 (5 bases). Germline CDR1 is SGHTA and CDR2 is FQGNSA. The ends were cut back, 5 bases at V and 3 bases at J, with 23 bases in the middle. The CDR3 extends over 18 amino acids.

The count of this clone is one. A read error may produce the germline difference seen at one junction end. The gene calls are TRBV5-6 and TRBJ1-2, with D maybe TRBD1 (6 bases). The CDR3 length is 12 residues. Germline V gene lookup returns CDR1 SGHDT and CDR2 YYEEEE. The CDR3 loop is CASSSGTSNVGF. CDR3 DNA: TGTGCCAGCAGCTCCGGGACATCAAATGTAGGCTTC. The complete variable domain, with remaining parts taken from reference TRBV5-6 and TRBJ1-2, reads DAGVTQSPTHLIKTRGQQVTLRCSPKSGHDTVSWYQQALGQGPQFIFQYYEEEERQRGNFPDRFSGHQFPNYSSELNVNALLLGDSALYLCASSSGTSNVGFGSGTRLTVV.

The V and J genes are TRBV5-5 and TRBJ2-7, with D possibly matching TRBD2 (6 bases). The V end lost 0 bases, the J end lost 0 bases, and 13 bases lay between the germline ends. The CDR3 has 16 residues. CDR1 and CDR2 from the germline V gene are SGHKS and YYEKEE (reference sequence). The CDR3 reads CASSLVAGRSSYEQYF. For the CDR3, the DNA is TGTGCCAGCAGCTTGGTCGCGGGGAGGAGCTCCTACGAGCAGTACTTC.

This rearrangement joins TRBV3-1 (or the pseudogene TRBV3-2) to TRBJ2-1, with TRBD1 as a possible D gene (6 bases). This CDR3 has 15 amino acids. Trimming left V 0 bases short and J 8 bases short, with 14 bases between. Germline CDR1 is LGHDT and CDR2 is YNNKEL (reference sequence). CDR3 amino acids: CASSQDIPQGDEQFF. In nucleotides, the CDR3 is TGTGCCAGCAGCCAAGATATTCCACAGGGTGATGAGCAGTTCTTC.

V usage is TRBV6-1 and J usage is TRBJ2-5; unclear D gene. Germline-derived CDR1 and CDR2 are MNHNS and SASEGT. This CDR3 contains 13 residues. The ends were cut back, 1 base at V and 7 bases at J, with 10 bases in the middle. CDR3 sequence reads: CASSEGGTGTQYF. In DNA form, the CDR3 reads TGTGCCAGCAGTGAAGGAGGAACTGGGACCCAGTACTTC.

The genes are TRBV6-5 and TRBJ2-3; TRBD2 agrees at 8 bases. In germline, CDR1 is MNHEY, CDR2 SVGAGI. Unmatched junction bases numbered 6, after V lost 4 bases and J lost 3 bases. The CDR3 spans 15 residues. As DNA, the CDR3 is TGTGCCAGCAGTTCCCCGGGACTAGGGACAGATACGCAGTATTTT. The encoded protein is CASSSPGLGTDTQYF.